Listed here are 9 T cell receptor beta chains from one sample, sequenced in a study of blood T cells in healthy people across ages. The second PCR ran roughly 7 to 11 cycles with a sample-barcoded 5' primer and J-beta primers. TCRdb called the 5' RACE reads again in MiXCR, with one record for every CDR3 protein. The sample lists fewer than 650,000 distinct CDR3 sequences; around 27% were seen once. In addition, the sample was reused for a study of T cells of mothers and their children.

Source material: blood. The receptors here all came from a boy younger than 10 in good health.

This chain links TRBV20-1 with TRBJ2-5, with 7 nucleotides matching TRBD1. Germline values: CDR1 DFQATT, CDR2 SNEGSKA (reference sequence). V shed 6 bases and J 4 bases; nucleotides not matched to a gene: 14. The CDR3 extends over 15 amino acids. CDR3 DNA sequence: TGCAGTGCCCGCTCAGGGGGTGGGCCTCGAGAGACCCAGTACTTC. It codes for CSARSGGGPRETQYF.

In its sample, this clonotype was seen a few times. The J gene is TRBJ2-3, the V gene TRBV3-1; TRBD2 might be the D (6 bases). Germline V gene sequence: CDR1 LGHDT, CDR2 YNNKEL (reference sequence). V lost 6 bases and J lost 2, with 15 bases in between. The length of the CDR3 is 15 residues. The CDR3 sequence: CASRLREDYTDTQYF. The CDR3 DNA reads TGTGCCAGCAGGCTTAGGGAGGACTACACAGATACGCAGTATTTT.

This clonotype showed up many times. This chain links TRBV9 with TRBJ1-6; D is unclear. CDR1 is SGDLS, CDR2 YYNGEE, per germline. The CDR3 contains 13 residues. With 3 bases removed from V and 7 bases from J, the gap between germline ends came to 8 bases. CDR3 amino acids: CASSGSENSPLHF. CDR3 sequence (DNA): TGTGCCAGCAGCGGCAGCGAGAATTCACCCCTCCACTTT.

This clonotype showed up just a few times. The CDR3, as DNA: TGTGCCAGCAGCAGGGTGTTGGATGAAAAACTGTTTTTT. Translated, it gives CASSRVLDEKLFF. This chain uses TRBV6-5 with TRBJ1-4; possible D gene TRBD1, 5 bases. The CDR3 contains 13 residues. Germline lookup yields CDR1 MNHEY and CDR2 SVGAGI. V dropped 6 bases and J dropped 6 bases, with 11 bases sitting between them.

This clonotype was detected only a few times. This chain links TRBV20-1 with TRBJ2-7; tentatively, D is TRBD2 (5 bases). The V and J ends lost 1 base and 10 bases respectively, with 17 bases between them. Germline lookup yields CDR1 DFQATT and CDR2 SNEGSKA (reference sequence). CDR3 size: 13 residues. The CDR3 region is CSARASSPLTQYF. The CDR3 bases are TGCAGTGCTAGAGCTAGCAGTCCGCTAACCCAGTACTTC.

This clonotype was seen a handful of times. This chain joins TRBV20-1 and TRBJ2-5; TRBD1 matches 7 bases. CDR1 DFQATT and CDR2 SNEGSKA come from the germline V gene (reference sequence). J gave up 3 bases and V 8 bases, and 6 bases lay outside the gene matches. CDR3 length equals 12 residues. The CDR3 loop is CSIQGSEETQYF. The CDR3 bases are TGCAGTATACAGGGGTCCGAAGAGACCCAGTACTTC.

About this clonotype: The CDR3 does not end in the conserved phenylalanine or tryptophan, so this is likely a read error. The chain uses TRBV5-1 and TRBJ2-7; a weak D match, TRBD2 (7 bases). Germline V gene data show CDR1 as SGHRS and CDR2 as YFSETQ. The CDR3 contains 14 residues. The ends were cut back, 2 bases at V and 2 bases at J, with 11 bases in the middle. Here the CDR3 reads CASSFGGRPYEQYL. As DNA, the CDR3 is TGCGCCAGCAGCTTCGGGGGGCGTCCCTACGAGCAGTACTTG.

CDR3 bases: TGCAGTGCTACACAGGGGGCGTTCAACTATGGCTACACCTTC. This encodes CSATQGAFNYGYTF. The gene calls are TRBV20-1 and TRBJ1-2, with 9 positions matching TRBD1. The CDR3 sequence is 14 residues long. V shed 4 bases, J shed 2 bases, and the junction held 5 bases outside the gene matches. Looked up from germline, CDR1 is DFQATT and CDR2 is SNEGSKA (reference sequence).

DNA for the CDR3: TGTGCCAGCAGCCTACAGGCTGGTGAAAAACTGTTTTTT. Encoded protein: CASSLQAGEKLFF. The chain is built from TRBV7-9 and TRBJ1-4; tentatively, D is TRBD1 (5 bases). With 5 bases removed from V and 7 bases from J, the gap between germline ends came to 11 bases. The CDR3 length is 13 residues. The germline gives CDR1 SEHNR, CDR2 FQNEAQ (reference sequence).